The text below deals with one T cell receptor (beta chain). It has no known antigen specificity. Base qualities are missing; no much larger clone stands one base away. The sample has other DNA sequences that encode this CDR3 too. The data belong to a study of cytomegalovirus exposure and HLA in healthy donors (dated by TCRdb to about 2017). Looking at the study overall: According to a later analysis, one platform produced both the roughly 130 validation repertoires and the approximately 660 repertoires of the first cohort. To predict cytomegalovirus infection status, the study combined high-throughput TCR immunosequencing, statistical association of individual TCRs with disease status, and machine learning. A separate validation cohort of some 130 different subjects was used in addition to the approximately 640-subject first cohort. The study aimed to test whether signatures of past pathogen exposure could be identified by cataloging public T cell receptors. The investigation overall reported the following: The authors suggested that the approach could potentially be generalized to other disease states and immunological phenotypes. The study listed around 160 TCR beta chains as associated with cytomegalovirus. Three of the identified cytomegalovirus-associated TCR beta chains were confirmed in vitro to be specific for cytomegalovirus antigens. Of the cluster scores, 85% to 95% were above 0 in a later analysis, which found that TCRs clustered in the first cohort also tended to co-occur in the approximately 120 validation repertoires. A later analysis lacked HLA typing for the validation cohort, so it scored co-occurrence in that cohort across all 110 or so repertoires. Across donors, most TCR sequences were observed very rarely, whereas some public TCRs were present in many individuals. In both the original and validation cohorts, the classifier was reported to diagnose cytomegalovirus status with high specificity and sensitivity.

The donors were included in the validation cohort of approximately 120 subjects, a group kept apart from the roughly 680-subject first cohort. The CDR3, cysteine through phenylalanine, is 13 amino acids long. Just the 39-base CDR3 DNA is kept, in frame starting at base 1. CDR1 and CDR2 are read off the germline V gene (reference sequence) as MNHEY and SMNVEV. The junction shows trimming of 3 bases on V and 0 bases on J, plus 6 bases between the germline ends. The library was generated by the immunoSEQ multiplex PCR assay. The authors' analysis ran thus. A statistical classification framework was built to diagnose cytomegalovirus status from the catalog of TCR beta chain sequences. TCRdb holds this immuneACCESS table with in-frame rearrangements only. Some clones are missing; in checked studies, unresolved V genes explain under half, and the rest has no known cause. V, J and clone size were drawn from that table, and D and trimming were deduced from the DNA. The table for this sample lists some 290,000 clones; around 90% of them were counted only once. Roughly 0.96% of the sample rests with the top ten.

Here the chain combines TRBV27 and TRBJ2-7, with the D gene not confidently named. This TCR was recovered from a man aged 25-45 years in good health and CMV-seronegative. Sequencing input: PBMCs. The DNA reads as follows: TGTGCCAGCAGTTTGACAAGCTCCTACGAGCAGTACTTC. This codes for CASSLTSSYEQYF.